This entry concerns a single T cell receptor beta chain. Its antigen is still unknown. A J-beta primer mix and a sample-barcoded 5' primer were used in a second PCR of roughly 7 to 12 cycles. Tags on each cDNA molecule came from a template-switch adaptor with 12 random nucleotides. A single record per CDR3 protein comes from TCRdb applying MiXCR to the 5' RACE reads. The sample includes some 880,000 distinct CDR3 sequences, about 36% seen only once; the top ten take 13%. These data come from a study of blood T cells in healthy people across ages. Findings and caveats of the study: Roughly linearly, TCR beta diversity per million T cells fell as age increased. The unknown donor CMV status may have confounded expanded clonotype changes.

CDR3 length: 13 amino acids. Germline V gene sequence: CDR1 SGHRS, CDR2 YFSETQ. The sequence was collected from a man in his late teens or twenties in good health. Sample: blood. J is TRBJ2-1 and V is TRBV5-1; 8 nucleotides align to TRBD2. The last part of the DNA fits TRBJ2-7 better; the J call may be wrong. The CDR3, as DNA: TGCGTGTTCAGCGGGAGCTCCTACAATGAGCAGTACTTC. Translated, it gives CVFSGSSYNEQYF.